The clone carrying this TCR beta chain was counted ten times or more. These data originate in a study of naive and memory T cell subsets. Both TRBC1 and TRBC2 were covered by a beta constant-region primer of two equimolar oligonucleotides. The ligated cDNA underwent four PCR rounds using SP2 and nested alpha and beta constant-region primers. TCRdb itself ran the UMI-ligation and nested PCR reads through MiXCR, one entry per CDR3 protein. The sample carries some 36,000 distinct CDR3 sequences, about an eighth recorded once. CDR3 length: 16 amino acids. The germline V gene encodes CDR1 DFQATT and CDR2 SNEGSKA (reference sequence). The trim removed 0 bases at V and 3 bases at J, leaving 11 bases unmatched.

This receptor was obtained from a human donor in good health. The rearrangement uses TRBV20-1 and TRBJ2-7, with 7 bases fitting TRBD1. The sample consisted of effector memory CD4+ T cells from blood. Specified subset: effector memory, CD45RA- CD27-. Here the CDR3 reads CSARDYRSAGGYEQYF. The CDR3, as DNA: TGCAGTGCTAGAGATTACCGTTCGGCAGGGGGCTACGAGCAGTACTTC.